This T cell receptor (beta chain) was observed in a study of beta chain features in type 1 diabetes. The ends were cut back, 3 bases at V and 0 bases at J, with 17 bases in the middle. Germline values: CDR1 LGHNA, CDR2 YSLEER. The length of the CDR3 is 17 residues. Since all of the isolated RNA was reverse transcribed, expressed TCRB transcripts were what got sequenced. Some clones are missing from TCRdb's copy, which holds only in-frame ones; the method was immunoSEQ multiplex PCR. This sample has 970,000 or so clones, with roughly 15% found just once. This clone has more than one count but fewer than ten.

The specimen sequenced was naive CD4+ T cells from blood. The receptor was isolated from a woman between 18 and 30 years old in good health. This chain joins TRBV4-3 and TRBJ2-5; tentatively, D is TRBD1 or TRBD2 (5 bases each). CDR3 coding DNA: TGCGCCAGCAGCCAGGGGACGGGAATATGGTACCAAGAGACCCAGTACTTC. Its translation is CASSQGTGIWYQETQYF.